This entry lists 22 T cell receptor beta chains sequenced from one sample in a study of T cells after yellow fever vaccination. MiXCR, run by TCRdb on the 5' RACE reads, gives a single entry per CDR3 protein. The sample comprises 240,000 or so distinct CDR3 sequences, 6.5% to 8.5% of which are singletons, and approximately 0.85% rests with the top ten. The sequencing here drew on CD4+ T cells sorted from PBMCs, taken 15 days after the yellow fever booster vaccination. The receptor source for this set is a man aged 25-40 years who received the YFV17D yellow fever vaccine.

Here the CDR3 DNA reads TGTGCCAGCAGCTTAGACCAGGGTTCCTATGGCTACACCTTC. It is translated as CASSLDQGSYGYTF. The rearrangement uses TRBV7-9 and TRBJ1-2; the D gene is possibly TRBD1 (5 bases). The length of the CDR3 is 14 residues. V lost 1 base and J lost 4, with 10 bases in between. The germline CDR1 and CDR2 sequences are SEHNR and FQNEAQ (reference sequence). The full variable domain, its missing parts supplied by reference TRBV7-9 and TRBJ1-2, is DTGVSQNPRHKITKRGQNVTFRCDPISEHNRLYWYRQTLGQGPEFLTYFQNEAQLEKSRLLSDRFSAERPKGSFSTLEIQRTEQGDSAMYLCASSLDQGSYGYTFGSGTRLTVV.

This clonotype was seen many times. CDR3: CSAANSGINEQFF. Written as DNA, the CDR3 is TGCAGTGCTGCGAATAGCGGGATCAATGAGCAGTTCTTC. The rearrangement joins TRBV20-1 to TRBJ2-1, with 8 bases matching TRBD2. V lost 5 bases to trimming and J lost 6 bases; unmatched junction nucleotides: 6. CDR3 length: 13 amino acids. CDR1 and CDR2 from the germline V gene are DFQATT and SNEGSKA (reference sequence).

The rearrangement joins TRBV27 to TRBJ2-1, with TRBD2 identical over 13 bases. The CDR3 is 15 amino acids. Per germline, CDR1 MNHEY and CDR2 SMNVEV (reference sequence). The ends lost 5 bases at V and 6 bases at J; junction bases unmatched: 4. The CDR3 sequence is CASSTRTSGSNEQFF. DNA for the CDR3: TGTGCCAGCAGTACAAGGACTAGCGGGAGCAATGAGCAGTTCTTC.

To note about this clonotype: A single base separates this from a much larger clone, so it may be a read error. This chain uses TRBV29-1 with TRBJ2-7; a possible D gene is TRBD1 (5 bases). The V gene's germline CDR1 is SQVTM and CDR2 ANQGSEA. Trimming removed 7 bases from V and 2 bases from J, with 15 bases in between. The CDR3 has 13 amino acids. The CDR3 DNA reads TGCAGCGCAAGAGACAGTTCAACCTACGAGCAGTACTTC. Translating gives CSARDSSTYEQYF.

This clonotype has a count of ten or more. The rearrangement joins TRBV7-9 to TRBJ2-2; D unclear. V shed 3 bases and J shed 1 base, with 6 bases lying between them. This CDR3 comprises 14 residues. CDR1 SEHNR and CDR2 FQNEAQ come from the germline V gene (reference sequence). CDR3 residues: CASSLTLNTGELFF. As DNA, the CDR3 is TGTGCCAGCAGCTTGACCCTGAACACCGGGGAGCTGTTTTTT.

J is TRBJ2-1 and V is TRBV9; D is ambiguous. This CDR3 has 13 amino acids. Germline V gene data show CDR1 as SGDLS and CDR2 as YYNGEE. The ends were cut back, 0 bases at V and 5 bases at J, with 6 bases in the middle. The CDR3 DNA reads TGTGCCAGCAGCGTAGGACCGGACAATGAGCAGTTCTTC. Its protein product is CASSVGPDNEQFF.

A few counts support this clonotype. V gene TRBV12-3 or TRBV12-4 combines with J gene TRBJ2-1; D is unclear. Trimming removed 3 bases at V and 5 bases at J, with 14 bases between. CDR3 length equals 15 residues. The CDR3 DNA reads TGTGCCAGCAGTTTTGGGTTAACAATCAACAATGAGCAGTTCTTC. Protein sequence: CASSFGLTINNEQFF.

This clonotype occurred many times. The chain carries TRBV2 and TRBJ2-2; D is possibly TRBD2 (6 bases). Germline V lookup: CDR1 SNHLY, CDR2 FYNNEI. The ends were cut back, 5 bases at V and 1 base at J, with 8 bases in the middle. CDR3 length: 14 amino acids. This CDR3 reads CASSRLVNTGELFF. DNA of the CDR3: TGTGCCAGCAGTAGACTAGTGAACACCGGGGAGCTGTTTTTT.

A remark on this clonotype: Since a much larger clone is just one base distant, this may be a read error. V and J are TRBV20-1 and TRBJ2-4; 10 nucleotides agree with TRBD1. The germline V gene has CDR1 DFQATT and CDR2 SNEGSKA (reference sequence). The CDR3 covers 15 residues. The CDR3 bases are TGCAGTACTAGAGTATGGGGACAGGGGTTGGACATTCAGTACTTC. It yields the protein CSTRVWGQGLDIQYF.

In this sample, this clonotype turned up many times. The rearrangement uses TRBV6-2 or TRBV6-3 and TRBJ2-2; 7 nucleotides match TRBD1. The CDR3 loop spans 14 amino acids. Germline V CDR1 and CDR2: MNHEY, SVGEGT. V gave up 9 bases and J gave up 5 bases; unmatched junction bases: 9. The CDR3 DNA follows: TGTGCCAGTTCGCCCCGACAGGGAACCGGGGAGCTGTTTTTT. The encoded protein is CASSPRQGTGELFF.

V is TRBV20-1 and J is TRBJ1-5; D call uncertain. The CDR3 has 13 residues. The germline CDR1 and CDR2 sequences are DFQATT and SNEGSKA (reference sequence). V lost 2 bases and J 4 bases, leaving 9 bases between the germline ends. The CDR3 DNA reads as TGCAGTGCTAGACTGCAGATTAATCAGCCCCAGCATTTT. This codes for CSARLQINQPQHF.

The genes are TRBV5-1 and TRBJ2-3; D possibly uses TRBD1 or TRBD2 (6 bases each). V was clipped by 4 bases and J by 6 bases, with 15 bases between them. This CDR3 comprises 14 residues. The germline V gene has CDR1 SGHRS and CDR2 YFSETQ. DNA of the CDR3: TGCGCCAGCAGCAAGGGACAAGGGAGGGATACGCAGTATTTT. Its protein product is CASSKGQGRDTQYF. The full variable domain, rest sourced from reference TRBV5-1 and TRBJ2-3, is KAGVTQTPRYLIKTRGQQVTLSCSPISGHRSVSWYQQTPGQGLQFLFEYFSETQRNKGNFPGRFSGRQFSNSRSEMNVSTLELGDSALYLCASSKGQGRDTQYFGPGTRLTVL.

This clonotype was recorded a few times. The chain's CDR3 is CASSSLGYTF. The DNA of the CDR3 is TGTGCCAGCAGTTCCCTTGGCTACACCTTC. The chain recombines TRBV28 with TRBJ1-2; D remains unclear. V lost 4 bases and J 7 bases, leaving 4 bases between the germline ends. CDR3 length: 10 residues. Germline V CDR1 and CDR2: MDHEN, SYDVKM.

This clonotype was recorded many times. V gene TRBV5-6 combines with J gene TRBJ2-1; D may correspond to TRBD1 or TRBD2 (5 bases each). This CDR3 is 17 amino acids long. The germline CDR1 and CDR2 sequences are SGHDT and YYEEEE. With 0 bases removed from V and 7 bases from J, the gap between germline ends came to 20 bases. Here the CDR3 reads CASSLALSSLGTNEQFF. CDR3 DNA: TGTGCCAGCAGCTTGGCTCTCTCCAGCTTGGGGACGAATGAGCAGTTCTTC.

This clonotype has more than one count but fewer than ten. The DNA of the CDR3 is TGTGCCAGCAGGACAATCGGACAGGCCGCCTACGAGCAGTACTTC. Residues: CASRTIGQAAYEQYF. This chain links TRBV28 with TRBJ2-7; TRBD1 matches 7 bases. With V trimmed by 6 bases and J by 2 bases, 10 bases remained unmatched. CDR3 length: 15 amino acids. Germline CDR1 reads MDHEN; CDR2 reads SYDVKM.

This clonotype was detected ten times or more. The chain recombines TRBV9 with TRBJ2-3; possibly TRBD2 for D (5 bases). The V and J ends lost 0 bases and 5 bases respectively, with 10 bases between them. The CDR3 contains 14 residues. Germline CDR1 and CDR2: SGDLS and YYNGEE. CDR3 sequence (DNA): TGTGCCAGCAGCGTAGCTTACGGAGGAGATACGCAGTATTTT. Amino acids: CASSVAYGGDTQYF.

This clonotype was detected only a few times. The chain combines TRBV18 with TRBJ2-3; D gene uncertain. CDR3 length equals 15 residues. Germline loops: CDR1 KGHSH, CDR2 LQKENI. V was clipped by 0 bases and J by 2 bases, with 9 bases between them. CDR3 sequence: CASSPPTLTTDTQYF. The CDR3 bases are TGTGCCAGCTCACCACCGACCCTAACCACAGATACGCAGTATTTT.

The V and J genes are TRBV6-2 or TRBV6-3 and TRBJ2-7; weak D call: TRBD2 (5 bases). The germline gives CDR1 MNHEY, CDR2 SVGEGT. V dropped 0 bases and J dropped 9 bases, with 9 bases sitting between them. This CDR3 comprises 12 residues. The CDR3 region has the DNA TGTGCCAGCAGTTACTCAACAGAGGGGCAGTACTTC. As protein: CASSYSTEGQYF.

This clonotype was counted only a few times. The genes are TRBV18 and TRBJ2-5; TRBD1 aligns across 7 bases. Germline V CDR1 and CDR2: KGHSH, LQKENI. This CDR3 region has 14 residues. V lost 10 bases and J lost 0; bases outside the gene matches: 8. For the CDR3, the DNA is TGTGCCACCAGTATCAGGGGGAACCAAGAGACCCAGTACTTC. This translates into CATSIRGNQETQYF.

This clonotype was seen many times. This rearrangement joins TRBV7-2 to TRBJ2-2, with no clear D. CDR3 length equals 12 residues. Trimming shortened V by 5 bases and J by 4 bases, and 5 bases separated the two germline ends. The germline gives CDR1 SGHTA, CDR2 FQGNSA. CDR3 loop: CASSLITGELFF. DNA for the CDR3: TGTGCCAGCAGCCTAATCACCGGGGAGCTGTTTTTT.

The chain carries TRBV4-3 and TRBJ2-7, with 15 bases aligning to TRBD2. Germline CDR1 reads LGHNA; CDR2 reads YSLEER. The CDR3 extends over 16 amino acids. The J segment lost 6 bases and the V segment lost 1 base, leaving 4 bases of the junction unmatched. CDR3 nucleotides: TGCGCCAGCAGCCAAGGGACTAGCGGGAGGGCCGGCGAGCAGTACTTC. Its protein product is CASSQGTSGRAGEQYF.

This clonotype appeared many times. This chain links TRBV6-2 or TRBV6-3 with TRBJ2-1, with no clear D. Deletions cut 9 bases from V and 4 bases from J, with 7 bases between. This CDR3 has 11 residues. Germline V gene lookup returns CDR1 MNHEY and CDR2 SVGEGT. CDR3 DNA: TGTGCCAGTCTAGAGTACAATGAGCAGTTCTTC. Translated, it gives CASLEYNEQFF.